Below are 16 T cell receptor beta chains sequenced from a single sample in a study of cytomegalovirus exposure and HLA in healthy donors (TCRdb year 2017). The library relied on the immunoSEQ multiplex PCR assay. The multiplex PCR relied on a mix of 60 forward primers for TCR Vbeta segments and 13 reverse primers for TCR Jbeta segments. Entries here come from immuneACCESS through TCRdb and include only in-frame sequences with V and J called. Some clones fail to appear in such tables; in the studies checked, an unresolved V gene covers under half of the shortfall, and the cause of the remainder is unknown. The sample has roughly 100,000 clones on record, about 80% of them singletons. The ten largest make up around 8.2% of the sample. The sequenced material came from PBMCs. The receptors were gathered from a man in his forties in good health and CMV-seropositive.

J is TRBJ1-6 and V is TRBV5-6; possibly TRBD1 for D (6 bases). CDR1 is SGHDT, CDR2 YYEEEE, per germline. The CDR3 covers 19 residues. Trimming removed 4 bases at V and 11 bases at J, with 31 bases between. The CDR3 bases are TGTGCCAGCAGCCCCGGGTGGGGGGGTAAGACAGGCGGCCGACCACCCCTCCACTTT. Amino acids: CASSPGWGGKTGGRPPLHF.

This clone was recorded only once. J is TRBJ1-6 and V is TRBV18; a possible D gene is TRBD1 (5 bases). The V and J ends lost 3 bases and 8 bases respectively, with 14 bases between them. This CDR3 contains 15 residues. Germline lookup yields CDR1 KGHSH and CDR2 LQKENI. This CDR3 is CASSPLRGSDSPLHF. The DNA of the CDR3 is TGTGCCAGCTCACCCTTAAGGGGCTCCGATTCACCCCTCCACTTT.

The chain joins TRBV4-1 to TRBJ1-5; possibly TRBD1 for D (5 bases). Trimming left V 1 base short and J 7 bases short, with 11 bases between. CDR3 length: 14 amino acids. CDR1 MGHRA and CDR2 YSYEKL come from the germline V gene. Here the CDR3 reads CASSQVRGGQPQHF. CDR3 DNA: TGCGCCAGCAGCCAAGTTAGGGGTGGCCAGCCCCAGCATTTT.

The chain recombines TRBV10-3 with TRBJ2-2; 7 bases agree with TRBD1. Germline lookup yields CDR1 ENHRY and CDR2 SYGVKD. After removal of 2 bases from V and 3 bases from J, the junction contained 3 bases not matched to a gene. The CDR3 is made up of 15 amino acids. The DNA of the CDR3 is TGTGCCATCAGTGAGCGTAGGGGGCACACCGGGGAGCTGTTTTTT. Its translation: CAISERRGHTGELFF.

CDR3 protein: CASSVAGAQETQYF. The CDR3 DNA is TGTGCCAGCAGCGTCGCGGGAGCCCAAGAGACCCAGTACTTC. The rearrangement links TRBV9 to TRBJ2-5; 7 positions match TRBD2. Germline V gene data show CDR1 as SGDLS and CDR2 as YYNGEE. J was trimmed by 1 base and V by 2 bases; bases with no gene match: 2. This CDR3 spans 14 amino acids.

This chain links TRBV11-3 with TRBJ2-1; 8 bases are a match to TRBD1. This CDR3 region has 17 residues. The V segment lost 0 bases and the J segment 2 bases; nucleotides outside the gene matches: 6. CDR1 and CDR2 from the germline V gene are SGHNT and YENEEA. CDR3: CASSLDRGRGPYNEQFF. CDR3 DNA: TGTGCCAGCAGCTTAGATCGGGGCAGGGGGCCCTACAATGAGCAGTTCTTC.

J is TRBJ2-4 and V is TRBV5-1, with 7 positions matching TRBD1. The CDR3 length is 16 residues. The V gene's germline CDR1 is SGHRS and CDR2 YFSETQ. Unmatched junction bases numbered 9, after V lost 0 bases and J lost 6 bases. The chain's CDR3 is CASSLEPTGQLNIQYF. CDR3 in DNA: TGCGCCAGCAGCTTGGAACCCACGGGACAGTTAAACATTCAGTACTTC.

The V gene is TRBV4-3, the J gene TRBJ1-5, with D perhaps matching TRBD1 (5 bases). V was pared by 0 bases and J by 1 base, with 10 bases between. The V gene's germline CDR1 is LGHNA and CDR2 YSLEER. The CDR3 length is 16 residues. The CDR3 DNA is TGCGCCAGCAGCCAAGATGCGGGGGGAAGCAATCAGCCCCAGCATTTT. Encoded protein: CASSQDAGGSNQPQHF.

This chain links TRBV5-1 with TRBJ1-4; the match to TRBD1 covers 9 bases. CDR3 size: 14 residues. The trim removed 5 bases at V and 5 bases at J, leaving 4 bases unmatched. Germline CDR1 SGHRS, CDR2 YFSETQ. The CDR3 DNA reads as TGCGCCAGCAGGTCCGGGACAGGGAATGAAAAACTGTTTTTT. It is translated as CASRSGTGNEKLFF.

V gene TRBV5-1 combines with J gene TRBJ2-7; D possibly corresponds to TRBD1 (5 bases). V was pared by 2 bases and J by 0 bases, with 18 bases between. The CDR3 has 17 amino acids. Germline lookup yields CDR1 SGHRS and CDR2 YFSETQ. The CDR3 is CASSFGQGRATSYEQYF. The CDR3 region has the DNA TGCGCCAGCAGCTTCGGGCAGGGTAGGGCCACCTCCTACGAGCAGTACTTC.

This sequence joins TRBV4-1 and TRBJ2-1; the D is unclear. Germline lookup yields CDR1 MGHRA and CDR2 YSYEKL. This CDR3 has 15 amino acids. Trimming removed 0 bases at V and 0 bases at J, with 6 bases between. CDR3 amino acids: CASSQDRSSYNEQFF. In DNA, the CDR3 is TGCGCCAGCAGCCAAGATCGGAGCTCCTACAATGAGCAGTTCTTC.

V usage is TRBV6-5 and J usage is TRBJ2-1; 10 bases align to TRBD2. CDR3 length: 16 residues. Trimming at V came to 2 bases and at J to 6 bases, leaving 7 bases not matched to a gene. In germline, CDR1 is MNHEY, CDR2 SVGAGI. The CDR3 coding sequence is TGTGCCAGCAGTTACAAGTCTAGCGGGAGTGGCAATGAGCAGTTCTTC. Protein sequence: CASSYKSSGSGNEQFF.

The chain carries TRBV9 and TRBJ1-6; TRBD1 matches at 9 bases. This CDR3 is 16 amino acids long. The trim removed 5 bases at V and 9 bases at J, leaving 12 bases unmatched. Germline V gene sequence: CDR1 SGDLS, CDR2 YYNGEE. The CDR3 spells CASRPRDREYPSPLHF. DNA of the CDR3: TGTGCCAGCAGGCCCCGGGACAGGGAGTACCCTTCACCCCTCCACTTT.

This sequence joins TRBV2 and TRBJ1-1; possible D gene TRBD1, 6 bases. Germline V gives CDR1 SNHLY, CDR2 FYNNEI. Trimming took off 8 bases at V and 3 bases at J, with 16 bases between the two ends. CDR3 length: 14 amino acids. CDR3 sequence reads: CASRQADAYTEAFF. The DNA for the CDR3 is TGTGCCAGCCGACAGGCCGATGCTTACACTGAAGCTTTCTTT.

The chain has TRBV7-8 and TRBJ1-5, with D perhaps matching TRBD1 (6 bases). CDR3 length: 15 residues. Trimming took off 1 base at V and 8 bases at J, with 15 bases between the two ends. The germline CDR1 and CDR2 sequences are SGHVS and FQNEAQ. CDR3 sequence (DNA): TGTGCCAGCAGCTTAGGACCAGGGGAAGGCGAGCCCCAGCATTTT. Protein sequence: CASSLGPGEGEPQHF.

In its sample, this clone was seen once. The chain combines TRBV10-1 with TRBJ2-1; 10 nucleotides align to TRBD2. This CDR3 is 15 amino acids long. Germline V CDR1 and CDR2: WNHNN, SYGVQD (reference sequence). V lost 4 bases, J lost 1 base, and 1 base stayed unmatched. As DNA, the CDR3 is TGCGCCAGCAGTGCTAGCGGGGGTTCCTACAATGAGCAGTTCTTC. It yields the protein CASSASGGSYNEQFF.